The sequence of this T cell receptor (beta chain) was determined in a study of T cells in Graves' hyperthyroidism and ophthalmopathy. Patients aged 18 to 65 had newly diagnosed hyperthyroidism of under 2 months' duration. Uncontrolled infection, other autoimmune disease, pregnancy or lactation barred patients from enrollment. Germline V gene sequence: CDR1 MNHNS, CDR2 SASEGT. CDR3 size: 14 residues. Losses at the gene ends were 5 bases for V and 6 bases for J; bases not matched to a gene: 8. Note on this clonotype: Its antigen is unknown.

TCR beta CDR3 regions were amplified from RNA. The HTBI primer set was used in a first-round RT-PCR of the TCR CDR3. MiXCR, run by TCRdb on the multiplex PCR reads, gives a single entry per CDR3 protein. Among hundreds of thousands of distinct CDR3 sequences listed, roughly 37% were seen once. General study findings and limits: Ophthalmopathy was predicted by the model a median of 6.5 months ahead of onset.

This TCR came from a man aged 18 to 35 with Graves' hyperthyroidism. The specimen was blood. The chain joins TRBV6-1 to TRBJ2-7, with TRBD1 identical over 9 bases. CDR3 coding DNA: TGTGCCAGCAGTCTCGCGGACAGGGGTGGCGAGCAGTACTTC. Translating it yields CASSLADRGGEQYF.